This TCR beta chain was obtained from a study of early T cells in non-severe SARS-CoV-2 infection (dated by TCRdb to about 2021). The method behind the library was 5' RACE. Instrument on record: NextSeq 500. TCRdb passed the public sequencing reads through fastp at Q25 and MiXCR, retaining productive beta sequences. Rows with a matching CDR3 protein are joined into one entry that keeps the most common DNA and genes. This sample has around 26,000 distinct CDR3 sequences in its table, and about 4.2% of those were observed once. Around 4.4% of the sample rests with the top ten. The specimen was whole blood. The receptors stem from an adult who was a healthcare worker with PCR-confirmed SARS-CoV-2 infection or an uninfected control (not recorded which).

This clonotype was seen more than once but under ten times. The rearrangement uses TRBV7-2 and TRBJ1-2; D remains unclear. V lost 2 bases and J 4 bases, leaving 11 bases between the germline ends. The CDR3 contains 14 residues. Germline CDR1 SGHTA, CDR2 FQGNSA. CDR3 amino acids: CASSLSQLSYGYTF. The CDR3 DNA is TGTGCCAGCAGCTTAAGTCAGTTAAGCTATGGCTACACCTTC.